The rows below give T cell receptor beta chains drawn from one sample of a study of cytomegalovirus exposure and HLA in healthy donors. Using immunoSEQ multiplex PCR, the repertoire was profiled, and TCRdb retains in-frame clones only, with some absent. This sample has about 300,000 clones, with around 86% found just once. The specimen sequenced was PBMCs. The receptors here all came from a middle-aged man in good health and CMV-seropositive. Both conserved end residues are part of each CDR3. Fields, in order: clone size, D gene, J gene, V gene, CDR3 protein, CDR3 DNA. The D gene is left open where the match is weak. Clone sizes are given selectively: once, few, many, or a class where the clone is expanded.

>NA|NA|TRBJ1-2|TRBV27
CASSLSGGIIYGYTF
TGTGCCAGCAGTTTATCGGGGGGGATAATCTATGGCTACACCTTC
>NA|TRBD1|TRBJ1-2|TRBV19
CASSVWTGGKGYGYTF
TGTGCCAGTAGTGTCTGGACAGGGGGTAAAGGATATGGCTACACCTTC
>once|NA|TRBJ2-4|TRBV7-8
CASSLGRSEGNIQYF
TGTGCCAGCAGCTTAGGCAGGTCGGAGGGAAACATTCAGTACTTC
>NA|NA|TRBJ2-1|TRBV27
CASSFTPPSSYNEQFF
TGTGCCAGCAGTTTCACGCCACCTAGCTCCTACAATGAGCAGTTCTTC
>NA|TRBD2|TRBJ2-2|TRBV2
CASSEPAGTSGRIGTGELFF
TGTGCCAGCAGTGAACCAGCCGGGACTAGCGGGAGGATCGGCACCGGGGAGCTGTTTTTT
>NA|TRBD1|TRBJ2-7|TRBV4-1
CASSQEGQIFYEQYF
TGCGCCAGCAGCCAAGAGGGACAGATCTTCTACGAGCAGTACTTC
>NA|NA|TRBJ2-7|TRBV11-2
CASSLQGYEQYF
TGTGCCAGCAGCCTACAGGGCTACGAGCAGTACTTC
>NA|NA|TRBJ2-1|TRBV28
CASSFGARVYDEQFF
TGTGCCAGCAGTTTTGGGGCAAGGGTTTACGATGAGCAGTTCTTC
>few|TRBD1|TRBJ2-7|TRBV5-8
CASSLGPTGYPYEQYF
TGTGCCAGCAGCTTGGGGCCGACAGGGTATCCCTACGAGCAGTACTTC
>NA|TRBD2|TRBJ2-1|TRBV29-1
CSAEGLAGDPSYNEQFF
TGCAGCGCCGAGGGACTAGCGGGAGACCCCTCCTACAATGAGCAGTTCTTC
>once|TRBD2|TRBJ2-1|TRBV28
CASSLYISGASYNEQFF
TGTGCCAGCAGTTTATATATTAGCGGGGCCTCCTACAATGAGCAGTTCTTC
>few|TRBD1|TRBJ2-7|TRBV5-1
CASSHRGEQYF
TGCGCCAGCAGCCACAGGGGCGAGCAGTACTTC
>NA|TRBD1|TRBJ2-2|TRBV4-1
CASSQDRWGQGTGELFF
TGCGCCAGCAGCCAAGACAGATGGGGACAGGGAACCGGGGAGCTGTTTTTT
>NA|TRBD2|TRBJ2-2|TRBV5-6
CASSLGGRETGELFF
TGTGCCAGCAGCTTAGGCGGGAGAGAAACCGGGGAGCTGTTTTTT
>NA|NA|TRBJ2-7|TRBV28
CASRRDIYEQYF
TGTGCCAGCAGGAGGGACATTTACGAGCAGTACTTC
>few|NA|TRBJ1-2|TRBV2
CASSEVGRVVHGYTF
TGTGCCAGCAGTGAAGTGGGCAGGGTTGTTCATGGCTACACCTTC
>NA|TRBD1|TRBJ2-3|TRBV5-1
CASTQGAQGTDTQYF
TGCGCCAGCACACAGGGGGCTCAGGGGACAGATACGCAGTATTTT
>few|TRBD1|TRBJ1-1|TRBV27
CASSFPGQGKTFF
TGTGCCAGCAGTTTCCCGGGACAGGGTAAAACTTTCTTT
>once|NA|TRBJ2-3|TRBV14
CASSQDPEITQYF
TGTGCCAGCAGCCAAGATCCGGAGATTACGCAGTATTTT
>once|NA|TRBJ1-2|TRBV6-4
CASSREGGNYGYTF
TGTGCCAGCAGTCGAGAAGGAGGGAACTATGGCTACACCTTC
>NA|TRBD2|TRBJ2-3|TRBV11-2
CASSSKLASTDTQYF
TGTGCCAGCAGCTCCAAACTAGCGAGCACAGATACGCAGTATTTT
>few|NA|TRBJ1-1|TRBV28
CASTTKPNTEAFF
TGTGCCAGCACCACAAAACCGAACACTGAAGCTTTCTTT
>once|TRBD2|TRBJ2-7|TRBV4-1
CASSHLGLAEPPEQYF
TGCGCCAGCAGCCACCTAGGACTAGCGGAACCGCCCGAGCAGTACTTC
>NA|NA|TRBJ2-7|TRBV19
CASSIGGNSYEQYF
TGTGCCAGTAGTATAGGCGGGAACTCCTACGAGCAGTACTTC
>NA|NA|TRBJ2-7|TRBV19
CASSTSGGASYEQYF
NA
>NA|NA|TRBJ2-1|TRBV7-9
CSSSLGSGRINEQFF
TGTTCCAGCAGCTTAGGGTCCGGTAGAATCAATGAGCAGTTCTTC
>NA|TRBD1|TRBJ2-3|TRBV28
CASSGQESTDTQYF
TGTGCCAGCAGTGGACAGGAGAGCACAGATACGCAGTATTTT
>once|NA|TRBJ1-1|TRBV15
CATSRGEGWWNTEAFF
TGTGCCACCAGTAGAGGGGAGGGTTGGTGGAACACTGAAGCTTTCTTT
>NA|NA|TRBJ2-2|TRBV27
CASSFDRATGELFF
TGTGCCAGCAGTTTCGATCGCGCAACCGGGGAGCTGTTTTTT
>NA|TRBD1|TRBJ1-1|TRBV6-5
CASSYNDRANTEAFF
TGTGCCAGCAGTTATAATGACAGGGCCAACACTGAAGCTTTCTTT